This T cell receptor beta chain was profiled in a study of blood T cell repertoires in COVID-19. Study background: Samples taken during acute and convalescent COVID-19 were collected in the United States, Italy and Spain. The cDNA or gDNA used as material had been derived from T cells, B-cell-depleted T cells, or PBMCs.

The CDR3 spans 14 residues. From germline, CDR1 is SGHKS and CDR2 YYEKEE (reference sequence). The V gene lost 2 bases and the J gene lost 4 bases, with 12 bases spanning the gap. Using immunoSEQ multiplex PCR, the repertoire was profiled, and TCRdb retains in-frame clones only, with some absent. Of about 65,000 clones listed, roughly nine tenths were seen once; the top ten hold roughly 1.3%. The sequence was collected from a man aged 55-75 years with acute or convalescent COVID-19. This sequence joins TRBV5-5 and TRBJ1-1, with D perhaps matching TRBD1 (5 bases). The sequenced sample was peripheral blood. DNA for the CDR3: TGTGCCAGCAGCTTTCAGGGCCCGAGCACTGAAGCTTTCTTT. It is translated as CASSFQGPSTEAFF.